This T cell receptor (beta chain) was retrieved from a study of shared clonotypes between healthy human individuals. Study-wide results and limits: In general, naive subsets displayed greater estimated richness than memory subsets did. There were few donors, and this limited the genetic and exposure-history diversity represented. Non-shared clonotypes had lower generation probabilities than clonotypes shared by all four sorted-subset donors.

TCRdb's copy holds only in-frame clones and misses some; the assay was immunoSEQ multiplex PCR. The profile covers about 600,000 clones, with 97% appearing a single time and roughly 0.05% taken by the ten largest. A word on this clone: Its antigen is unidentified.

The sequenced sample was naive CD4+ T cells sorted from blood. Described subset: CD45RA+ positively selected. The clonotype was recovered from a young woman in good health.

CDR3 sequence: CAISDVAGVHEQYF. The CDR3 DNA follows: TGTGCCATCAGTGATGTAGCGGGAGTCCACGAGCAGTACTTC. This chain uses TRBV10-3 with TRBJ2-7, with 9 nucleotides matching TRBD2. Germline loops: CDR1 ENHRY, CDR2 SYGVKD. The CDR3 length is 14 residues. The ends lost 3 bases at V and 5 bases at J; junction bases unmatched: 5.